The 18 T cell receptor beta chains below were found in one sample sequenced in a study of siplizumab effects on memory and regulatory T cells. Clones were sequenced by immunoSEQ multiplex PCR, and TCRdb holds only the in-frame ones, with some missing. This table holds tens of thousands of clones, 95% to 97% found once. Sequencing used naive CD4+ T cells sorted from blood. All receptors come from a human donor in good health.

The genes are TRBV28 and TRBJ2-7; 7 bases map to TRBD2. The germline gives CDR1 MDHEN, CDR2 SYDVKM. The junction had 7 bases not matched to a gene; V was cut back by 5 bases and J by 0 bases. The CDR3 is made up of 15 amino acids. CDR3 sequence (DNA): TGTGCCAGCAGTGGGGGGGGACTTCTCTCCTACGAGCAGTACTTC. Its translation is CASSGGGLLSYEQYF.

The chain uses TRBV4-3 and TRBJ2-3; 12 nucleotides match TRBD1. With 1 base clipped from V and 8 bases from J, the junction kept 7 bases outside the gene matches. The CDR3 has 16 residues. From germline, CDR1 is LGHNA and CDR2 YSLEER. The CDR3 spells CASSQAGTGGRVTQYF. The CDR3 DNA reads as TGCGCCAGCAGCCAAGCCGGGACAGGGGGCAGGGTTACGCAGTATTTT.

V and J are TRBV27 and TRBJ1-1, with a possible D match to TRBD1 (6 bases). The CDR3 is made up of 16 amino acids. Germline CDR1 and CDR2: MNHEY and SMNVEV (reference sequence). The germline V and J ends were trimmed by 4 bases and 0 bases, with 15 bases remaining between them. As DNA, the CDR3 is TGTGCCAGCAGTTGGTTAGCACAGGGCATGAACACTGAAGCTTTCTTT. It yields the protein CASSWLAQGMNTEAFF.

The chain uses TRBV27 and TRBJ1-2, with 11 nucleotides matching TRBD1. The CDR3 sequence is 17 residues long. V was pared by 4 bases and J by 3 bases, with 10 bases of the junction left unmatched. In germline, CDR1 is MNHEY, CDR2 SMNVEV (reference sequence). This CDR3 is CASSSIRDRGSYYGYTF. For the CDR3, the DNA is TGTGCCAGCAGTTCCATTCGGGACAGGGGGTCGTACTATGGCTACACCTTC.

This chain connects TRBV5-1 to TRBJ2-1, with D perhaps TRBD2 (6 bases). From germline, CDR1 is SGHRS and CDR2 YFSETQ. This CDR3 comprises 16 residues. With 4 bases removed from V and 0 bases from J, the gap between germline ends came to 14 bases. CDR3 protein: CASSLSGGFSYNEQFF. The CDR3 DNA sequence: TGCGCCAGCAGCCTCTCCGGAGGGTTCTCCTACAATGAGCAGTTCTTC.

This rearrangement joins TRBV7-2 to TRBJ1-2, with 7 positions matching TRBD1. There are 16 residues in the CDR3. The germline V gene encodes CDR1 SGHTA and CDR2 FQGNSA. V was clipped by 2 bases and J by 1 base; unmatched bases: 7. The DNA for the CDR3 is TGTGCCAGCAGCTTATCCTGGGACAGCCTTAACTATGGCTACACCTTC. This encodes CASSLSWDSLNYGYTF.

This chain uses TRBV18 with TRBJ1-3; D ambiguous. Germline values: CDR1 KGHSH, CDR2 LQKENI. The CDR3 covers 14 residues. Trimming cost V 5 bases and J 4 bases, with 12 bases left between them. CDR3 residues: CASSDSYGGNTIYF. The CDR3 DNA reads TGTGCCAGCTCAGACTCCTACGGAGGAAACACCATATATTTT.

The chain uses TRBV6-4 and TRBJ2-5; D gene unclear. CDR3 length equals 15 residues. Trimming cost V 6 bases and J 1 base, with 15 bases left between them. Germline V gene data show CDR1 as MRHNA and CDR2 as SNTAGT. For the CDR3, the DNA is TGTGCCAGCAGCCCCCCCACAGATCTCCAAGAGACCCAGTACTTC. It codes for CASSPPTDLQETQYF.

This chain links TRBV5-1 with TRBJ2-2; 9 nucleotides line up with TRBD1. The CDR3 extends over 17 amino acids. After removal of 4 bases from V and 3 bases from J, the junction contained 10 bases not matched to a gene. Looked up from germline, CDR1 is SGHRS and CDR2 is YFSETQ. The CDR3: CASSPAPGQGYTGELFF. The DNA of the CDR3 is TGCGCCAGCAGCCCCGCGCCGGGACAGGGATACACCGGGGAGCTGTTTTTT.

This chain links TRBV5-4 with TRBJ2-1; D is perhaps TRBD2 (5 bases). V was clipped by 0 bases and J by 1 base, with 8 bases between them. This CDR3 is built from 15 residues. CDR1 and CDR2 (germline): SGHNT, YYREEE (reference sequence). CDR3 DNA: TGTGCCAGCAGCTTGGATGGCGGGTCCTACAATGAGCAGTTCTTC. It encodes CASSLDGGSYNEQFF.

The gene calls are TRBV18 and TRBJ1-5; no reliable D call. This CDR3 is built from 16 residues. The germline CDR1 and CDR2 sequences are KGHSH and LQKENI. Trimming stripped 5 bases from V and 0 bases from J, with 14 bases between. The CDR3 region is CASSGGGSYSNQPQHF. The CDR3 DNA reads TGTGCCAGCTCAGGAGGAGGGTCCTATAGCAATCAGCCCCAGCATTTT.

The chain has TRBV5-1 and TRBJ2-1, with 7 nucleotides matching TRBD1. The length of the CDR3 is 19 residues. In germline, CDR1 is SGHRS, CDR2 YFSETQ. Trimming at V came to 4 bases and at J to 0 bases, leaving 16 bases not matched to a gene. This chain's CDR3 is CASSAWGTVNKSSYNEQFF. CDR3 in DNA: TGCGCCAGCAGCGCGTGGGGGACAGTGAATAAGAGCTCCTACAATGAGCAGTTCTTC.

The chain couples TRBV11-3 to TRBJ2-7, with D possibly matching TRBD2 (6 bases). The germline V gene has CDR1 SGHNT and CDR2 YENEEA. V dropped 1 base and J dropped 6 bases, with 13 bases sitting between them. The CDR3 is 14 amino acids. CDR3 in amino acids: CASSLAGGEVEQYF. The CDR3 DNA follows: TGTGCCAGCAGCTTAGCAGGCGGGGAAGTCGAGCAGTACTTC.

The genes are TRBV5-1 and TRBJ2-1, with 7 bases lining up with TRBD2. V was clipped by 0 bases and J by 4 bases; unmatched bases: 7. Germline V gene data show CDR1 as SGHRS and CDR2 as YFSETQ. CDR3 length equals 16 residues. For the CDR3, the DNA is TGCGCCAGCAGCTTGGATAGCGCGGGAGAATACAATGAGCAGTTCTTC. It encodes CASSLDSAGEYNEQFF.

This rearrangement joins TRBV6-5 to TRBJ2-5; D is possibly TRBD1 (5 bases). V shed 5 bases and J shed 2 bases, with 6 bases lying between them. Per the germline V gene, CDR1 is MNHEY and CDR2 is SVGAGI. This CDR3 contains 12 residues. CDR3 in amino acids: CASSPGQETQYF. CDR3 DNA: TGTGCCAGCAGTCCAGGGCAAGAGACCCAGTACTTC.

The J gene is TRBJ2-3, the V gene TRBV2, with D possibly being TRBD1 or TRBD2 (5 bases each). The germline V gene encodes CDR1 SNHLY and CDR2 FYNNEI. Trimming stripped 3 bases from V and 4 bases from J, with 14 bases between. This CDR3 spans 15 amino acids. CDR3 nucleotide sequence: TGTGCCAGCAGTGATTTGGGGGAGCGTGCAGATACGCAGTATTTT. This translates into CASSDLGERADTQYF.

The rearrangement links TRBV6-5 to TRBJ2-5; D uncertain. From germline, CDR1 is MNHEY and CDR2 SVGAGI. The CDR3 totals 14 residues. V was trimmed by 8 bases and J by 1 base, leaving 14 bases between them. The CDR3 loop is CASGNDQFQETQYF. Here the CDR3 DNA reads TGTGCCAGCGGCAATGACCAGTTCCAAGAGACCCAGTACTTC.

The chain carries TRBV6-6 and TRBJ2-1; no clear D gene. The V end was cut by 5 bases, the J end by 5 bases, with 13 bases between. Germline lookup yields CDR1 MNHNY and CDR2 SVGAGI (reference sequence). The CDR3 has 14 amino acids. The chain's CDR3 is CASSVTYIDNEQFF. CDR3 DNA sequence: TGTGCCAGCAGTGTGACCTACATCGACAATGAGCAGTTCTTC.